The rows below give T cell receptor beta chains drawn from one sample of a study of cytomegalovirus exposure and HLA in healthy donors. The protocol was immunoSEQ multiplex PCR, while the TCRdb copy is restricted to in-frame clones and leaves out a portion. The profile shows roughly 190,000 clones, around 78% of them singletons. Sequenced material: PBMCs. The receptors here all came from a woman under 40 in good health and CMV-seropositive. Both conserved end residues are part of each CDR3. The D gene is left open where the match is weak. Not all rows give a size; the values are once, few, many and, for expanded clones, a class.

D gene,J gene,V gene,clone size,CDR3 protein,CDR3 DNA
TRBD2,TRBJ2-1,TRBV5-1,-,CASSSGTSGNNEQFF,TGCGCCAGCAGCTCAGGGACTAGCGGGAACAATGAGCAGTTCTTC
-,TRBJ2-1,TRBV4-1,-,CASSQESSGLGEQFF,TGCGCCAGCAGCCAAGAATCCTCAGGGCTTGGTGAGCAGTTCTTC
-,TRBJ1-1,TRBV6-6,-,CASSYSAGLVAFF,TGTGCCAGCAGTTACTCTGCGGGTTTGGTAGCTTTCTTT
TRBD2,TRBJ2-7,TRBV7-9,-,CASSGGVSYEQYF,TGTGCCAGCAGCGGGGGGGTGTCCTACGAGCAGTACTTC
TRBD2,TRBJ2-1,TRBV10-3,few,CASAWTSGGDEQFF,TGTGCCAGTGCTTGGACTAGCGGGGGTGATGAGCAGTTCTTC
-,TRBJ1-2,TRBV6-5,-,CASTGAGRGYTF,TGTGCCAGCACCGGAGCAGGGAGGGGCTACACCTTC
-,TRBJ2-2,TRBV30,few,CAWSADKLSTGELFF,TGTGCCTGGAGTGCGGACAAGCTCAGCACCGGGGAGCTGTTTTTT
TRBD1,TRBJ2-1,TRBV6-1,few,CASRGQGVAYNEQFF,TGTGCCAGCAGGGGACAGGGGGTGGCCTACAATGAGCAGTTCTTC
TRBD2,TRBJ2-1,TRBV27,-,CASTLLGTSGINEQFF,TGTGCCAGCACCTTGCTGGGGACTAGCGGAATCAATGAGCAGTTCTTC
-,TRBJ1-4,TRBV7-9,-,CSIDAQGGEKLFF,TGTTCCATCGATGCCCAGGGCGGAGAAAAACTGTTTTTT
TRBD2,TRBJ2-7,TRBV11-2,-,CASSLTTTGGWQYF,TGTGCCAGCAGCTTAACGACTACGGGGGGGTGGCAGTACTTC
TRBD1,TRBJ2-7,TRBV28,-,CASSNPGTGPREQYF,TGTGCCAGCTCTAATCCTGGGACAGGGCCTCGGGAGCAGTACTTC
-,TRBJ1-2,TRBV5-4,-,CASSLDKNNYGYTF,TGTGCCAGCAGCTTGGACAAAAATAACTATGGCTACACCTTC
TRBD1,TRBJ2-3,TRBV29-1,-,CSARQGFSTDTQYF,TGCAGCGCCAGACAGGGTTTTAGCACAGATACGCAGTATTTT
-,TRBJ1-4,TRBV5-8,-,CASLLRQAGEKLFF,TGTGCCAGTTTACTGAGACAGGCGGGCGAAAAACTGTTTTTT
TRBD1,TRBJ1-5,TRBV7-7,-,CASSPDRANQPQHF,TGTGCCAGCAGCCCCGACAGGGCCAATCAGCCCCAGCATTTT
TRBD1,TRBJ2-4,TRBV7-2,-,CASSQGQGAQNIQYF,TGTGCCAGCAGCCAGGGACAGGGGGCGCAGAACATTCAGTACTTC
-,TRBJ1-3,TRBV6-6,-,CASSYSPYGNTIYF,TGTGCCAGCAGTTACTCCCCCTACGGAAACACCATATATTTT
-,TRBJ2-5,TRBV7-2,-,CASSKGGGLETQYF,TGTGCCAGCAGCAAAGGAGGTGGATTAGAGACCCAGTACTTC
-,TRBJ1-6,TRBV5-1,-,CASSSTSANSPLHF,TGCGCCAGCAGCTCGACTTCGGCCAATTCACCCCTCCACTTT
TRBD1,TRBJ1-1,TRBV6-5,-,CASSAPGQGNNEAFF,TGTGCCAGCAGTGCTCCGGGACAGGGGAATAATGAAGCTTTCTTT
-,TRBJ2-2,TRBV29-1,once,CSELRQEPRGELFF,TGCAGCGAACTTCGACAGGAACCTCGCGGGGAGCTGTTTTTT
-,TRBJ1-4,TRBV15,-,CATSRVLSGVGEKLFF,TGTGCCACCAGCAGAGTCTTATCGGGGGTAGGGGAAAAACTGTTTTTT
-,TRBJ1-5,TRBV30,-,CAWSGTEPRGSNQPQHF,TGTGCCTGGAGTGGAACAGAACCTCGTGGGAGCAATCAGCCCCAGCATTTT
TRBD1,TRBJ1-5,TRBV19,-,CAPGQGVGQPQHF,TGTGCGCCGGGACAGGGTGTGGGTCAGCCCCAGCATTTT
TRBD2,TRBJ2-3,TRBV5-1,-,CASSSGLANTDTQYF,TGCGCCAGCAGCTCGGGACTAGCAAACACAGATACGCAGTATTTT
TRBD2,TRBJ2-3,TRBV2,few,CASSATSGDTDTQYF,TGTGCCAGCAGTGCCACTAGCGGGGACACAGATACGCAGTATTTT
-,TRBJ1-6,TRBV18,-,CASSPKGWEDSPLHF,TGTGCCAGCTCACCAAAGGGGTGGGAAGATTCACCCCTCCACTTT
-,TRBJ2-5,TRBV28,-,CTKVKAQETQYF,TGTACTAAAGTAAAGGCCCAAGAGACCCAGTACTTC
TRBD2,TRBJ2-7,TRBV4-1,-,CASSLRPSSGGAVPPYEQYF,TGCGCCAGCAGCCTTAGGCCGTCTAGCGGGGGGGCCGTTCCCCCCTACGAGCAGTACTTC
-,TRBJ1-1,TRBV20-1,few,CSAREDSEAFF,TGCAGTGCTAGGGAGGACAGTGAAGCTTTCTTT
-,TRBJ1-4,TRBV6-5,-,CASSYSGGFNEKLFF,TGTGCCAGCAGTTACTCAGGAGGTTTTAATGAAAAACTGTTTTTT
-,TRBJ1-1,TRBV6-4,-,CASSADRTNTEAFF,TGTGCCAGCAGTGCCGACAGGACGAACACTGAAGCTTTCTTT
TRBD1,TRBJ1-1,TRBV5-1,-,CASSSQVTGAGNTEAFF,TGCGCCAGCAGCTCTCAGGTAACAGGGGCCGGGAACACTGAAGCTTTCTTT
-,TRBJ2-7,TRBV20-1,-,CSARQGDEQYF,TGCAGTGCTAGACAGGGCGACGAGCAGTACTTC
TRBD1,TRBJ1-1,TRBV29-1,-,CSVDQTGGSTEAFF,TGCAGCGTTGATCAGACAGGGGGAAGCACTGAAGCTTTCTTT
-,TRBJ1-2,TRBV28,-,CASTLAGTLGMGYTF,TGTGCCAGCACCCTTGCCGGGACATTGGGAATGGGCTACACCTTC
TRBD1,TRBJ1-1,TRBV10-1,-,CASSWDRNTEAFF,TGCGCCAGCAGTTGGGACAGGAACACTGAAGCTTTCTTT
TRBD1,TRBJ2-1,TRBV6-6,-,CASRHQSGTGEVEQFF,TGTGCCAGCAGGCACCAGTCCGGGACAGGGGAGGTAGAGCAGTTCTTC
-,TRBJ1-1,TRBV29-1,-,CSVGRRLSTEAFF,TGCAGCGTTGGTAGGAGGTTGAGCACTGAAGCTTTCTTT
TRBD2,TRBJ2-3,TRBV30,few,CAWSVPREYTDTQYF,TGTGCCTGGAGTGTACCGCGGGAGTACACAGATACGCAGTATTTT
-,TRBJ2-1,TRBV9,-,CASSVSSGSYNEQFF,TGTGCCAGCAGCGTCTCGTCAGGGTCCTACAATGAGCAGTTCTTC
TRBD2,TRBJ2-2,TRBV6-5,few,CATSSGGAGELFF,TGTGCCACCTCTAGCGGGGGGGCCGGGGAGCTGTTTTTT
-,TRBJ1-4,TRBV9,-,CASSGSPGEKLFF,TGTGCCAGCAGCGGATCACCGGGGGAAAAACTGTTTTTT